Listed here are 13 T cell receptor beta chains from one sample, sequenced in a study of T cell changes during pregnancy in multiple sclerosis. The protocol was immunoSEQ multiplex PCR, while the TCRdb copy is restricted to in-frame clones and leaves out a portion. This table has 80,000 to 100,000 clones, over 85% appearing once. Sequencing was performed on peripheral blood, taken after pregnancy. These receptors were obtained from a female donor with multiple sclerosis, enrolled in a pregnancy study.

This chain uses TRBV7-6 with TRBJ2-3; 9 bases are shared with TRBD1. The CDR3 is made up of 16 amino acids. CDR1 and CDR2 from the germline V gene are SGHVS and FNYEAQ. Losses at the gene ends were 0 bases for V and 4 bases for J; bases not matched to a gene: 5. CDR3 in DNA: TGTGCCAGCAGCTTAGCCGGGACAGGGATCGCAGATACGCAGTATTTT. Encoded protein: CASSLAGTGIADTQYF.

CDR3 DNA sequence: TGTGCCAGCAGCGTGACCACCGAGGTAGATACGCAGTATTTT. As protein: CASSVTTEVDTQYF. The rearrangement links TRBV9 to TRBJ2-3; no clear D gene. Trimming left V 2 bases short and J 5 bases short, with 12 bases between. The CDR3 has 14 amino acids. Germline CDR1 SGDLS, CDR2 YYNGEE.

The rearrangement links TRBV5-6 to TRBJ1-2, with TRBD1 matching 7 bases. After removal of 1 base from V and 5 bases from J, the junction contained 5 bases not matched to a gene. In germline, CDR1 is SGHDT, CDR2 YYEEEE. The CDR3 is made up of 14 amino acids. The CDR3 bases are TGTGCCAGCAGCTTGTTAGGGACAGAGTATGGCTACACCTTC. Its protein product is CASSLLGTEYGYTF.

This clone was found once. In nucleotides, the CDR3 is TGTGCCAGCAGTCTAGACAGGGGGTACACTGAAGCTTTCTTT. It specifies CASSLDRGYTEAFF. V is TRBV28 and J is TRBJ1-1, with 9 bases fitting TRBD1. Germline V gene data show CDR1 as MDHEN and CDR2 as SYDVKM. This CDR3 region has 14 residues. With V trimmed by 5 bases and J by 3 bases, 4 bases remained unmatched.

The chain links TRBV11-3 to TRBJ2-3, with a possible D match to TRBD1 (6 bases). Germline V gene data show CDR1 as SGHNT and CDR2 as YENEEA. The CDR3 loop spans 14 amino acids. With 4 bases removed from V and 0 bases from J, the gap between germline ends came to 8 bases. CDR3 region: CASSSGQSTDTQYF. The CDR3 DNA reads TGTGCCAGCAGCTCCGGACAGAGCACAGATACGCAGTATTTT.

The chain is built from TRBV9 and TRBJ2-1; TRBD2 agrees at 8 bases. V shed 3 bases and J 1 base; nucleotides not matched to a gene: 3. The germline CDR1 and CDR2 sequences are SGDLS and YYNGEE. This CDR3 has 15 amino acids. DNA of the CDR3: TGTGCCAGCAGCGAAAGCGGGAGATCCTACAATGAGCAGTTCTTC. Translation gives CASSESGRSYNEQFF.

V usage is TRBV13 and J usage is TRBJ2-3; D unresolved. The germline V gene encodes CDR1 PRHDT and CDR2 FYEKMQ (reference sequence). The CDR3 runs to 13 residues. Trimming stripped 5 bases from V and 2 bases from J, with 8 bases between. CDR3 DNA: TGTGCCAGCAGCCACCAGATCACAGATACGCAGTATTTT. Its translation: CASSHQITDTQYF.

The CDR3 loop reads CAIPVGAFF. The CDR3 coding sequence is TGTGCCATCCCGGTCGGGGCTTTCTTT. V is TRBV10-3 and J is TRBJ1-1; D is undetermined. This CDR3 is built from 9 residues. Trimming removed 8 bases from V and 11 bases from J, with 9 bases in between. Germline V lookup: CDR1 ENHRY, CDR2 SYGVKD.

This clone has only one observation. CDR3 DNA: TGTGCCAGCTCCAAAGCAGTGGGGCTCAACACTGAAGCTTTCTTT. Translation gives CASSKAVGLNTEAFF. The genes are TRBV18 and TRBJ1-1; a weak D match, TRBD1 (5 bases). The V end was cut by 6 bases, the J end by 2 bases, with 16 bases between. CDR1 is KGHSH, CDR2 LQKENI, per germline. The CDR3 contains 15 residues.

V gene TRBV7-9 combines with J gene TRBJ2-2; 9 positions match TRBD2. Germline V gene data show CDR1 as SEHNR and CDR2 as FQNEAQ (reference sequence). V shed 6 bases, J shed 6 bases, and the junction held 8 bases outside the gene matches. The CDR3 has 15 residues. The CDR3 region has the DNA TGTGCCAGCAGAGGACCCAGCGGGAGGTCCGGGGAGCTGTTTTTT. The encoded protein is CASRGPSGRSGELFF.

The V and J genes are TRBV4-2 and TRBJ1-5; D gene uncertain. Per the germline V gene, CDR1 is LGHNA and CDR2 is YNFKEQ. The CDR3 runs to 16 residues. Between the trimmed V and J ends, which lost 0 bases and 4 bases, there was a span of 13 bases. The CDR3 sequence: CASSQDFAEGNQPQHF. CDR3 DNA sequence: TGTGCCAGCAGCCAAGATTTTGCAGAGGGTAATCAGCCCCAGCATTTT.

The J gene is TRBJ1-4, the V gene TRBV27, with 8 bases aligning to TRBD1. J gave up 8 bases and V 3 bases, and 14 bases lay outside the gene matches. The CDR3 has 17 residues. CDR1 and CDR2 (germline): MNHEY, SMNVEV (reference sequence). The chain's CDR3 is CASSFSLRQGRFEKLFF. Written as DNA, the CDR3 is TGTGCCAGCAGTTTTAGCCTTCGACAGGGGAGGTTCGAAAAACTGTTTTTT.

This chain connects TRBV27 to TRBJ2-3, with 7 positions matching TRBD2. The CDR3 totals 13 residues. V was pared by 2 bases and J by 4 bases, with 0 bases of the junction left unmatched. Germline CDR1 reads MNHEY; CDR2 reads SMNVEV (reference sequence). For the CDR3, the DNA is TGTGCCAGCAGTTTAGCGGGGGCAGATACGCAGTATTTT. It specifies CASSLAGADTQYF.